This TCR beta chain was retrieved from a study of blood T cell repertoires in COVID-19. The assay was immunoSEQ multiplex PCR, and TCRdb's table has in-frame clones only and misses some. The repertoire holds approximately 290,000 clones, with about 93% as singletons. There are 17 residues in the CDR3. Per the germline V gene, CDR1 is LNHDA and CDR2 is SQIVND (reference sequence). The ends lost 7 bases at V and 4 bases at J; junction bases unmatched: 13. This clone has a single count. Sequenced sample: PBMCs or T cells enriched from blood (not recorded which). V usage is TRBV19 and J usage is TRBJ1-4, with 9 bases that match TRBD1. The TCR originated in a woman aged 25-40 years who had recovered from COVID-19. CDR3 loop: CASNKGVGTGRNEKLFF. The CDR3 nucleotides read TGTGCCAGTAACAAAGGGGTGGGGACAGGGCGTAATGAAAAACTGTTTTTT.